This TCR beta chain appears in the sequencing data of a study of early T cells in non-severe SARS-CoV-2 infection. V was shortened by 9 bases and J by 6 bases, with 17 bases between the two germline ends. The V gene's germline CDR1 is LNHDA and CDR2 SQIVND (reference sequence). CDR3 length: 14 amino acids. MiXCR, run by TCRdb on the 5' RACE reads, gives a single entry per CDR3 protein. The sample records 65,000 to 95,000 distinct CDR3 sequences, 11% to 15% being singletons. The J gene is TRBJ1-4, the V gene TRBV19; D unclear. This clonotype originated in an adult who was a healthcare worker with PCR-confirmed SARS-CoV-2 infection or an uninfected control (not recorded which). What was sequenced was whole blood. The CDR3 sequence: CASRPNFRDEKLFF. The DNA for the CDR3 is TGTGCCAGCCGACCCAATTTTAGGGATGAAAAACTGTTTTTT.